A selection of T cell receptor beta chains follows, all from one sample in a study of Ad26.COV2.S vaccination and SARS-CoV-2 variants. Repertoires were generated with immunoSEQ multiplex PCR, while TCRdb's copy carries only in-frame clones and drops some. The sample records some 390,000 clones, roughly nine tenths being singletons. The material was peripheral blood, obtained in a trial of Ad26.COV2.S vaccine versus placebo. These receptors all come from a person aged 18 to 65 who received the Ad26.COV2.S COVID-19 vaccine or a placebo. Each CDR3 is given with its conserved first and last residue. Each record gives: CDR3 length, clone size, D gene, V gene, J gene, CDR3 DNA, CDR3 protein. The D gene is left open where the match is weak. Part of the rows lack a size; the others show once, few, many or a class for expanded clones.

>15|NA|TRBD1|TRBV5-1|TRBJ1-1
TGCGCCAGCAGCGAATTGACAGGGGCGAACACTGAAGCTTTCTTT
CASSELTGANTEAFF
>15|NA|NA|TRBV2|TRBJ2-1
TGTGCCAGCAGTCAAATTGGGGGGCTTTCCAATGAGCAGTTCTTC
CASSQIGGLSNEQFF
>15|once|TRBD1|TRBV6-5|TRBJ1-4
TGTGCCAGCAGTTTCCACAGGGGGCGCGAGGAAAAACTGTTTTTT
CASSFHRGREEKLFF
>14|once|NA|TRBV11-2|TRBJ1-5
TGTGCCAGCAGCTTAGGGCAGGGAGGCCAGCCCCAGCATTTT
CASSLGQGGQPQHF
>13|NA|NA|TRBV2|TRBJ1-1
TGTGCCAGTCAGGAACAGGTTAACACTGAAGCTTTCTTT
CASQEQVNTEAFF
>12|NA|NA|TRBV7-9|TRBJ1-1
TGTGCCAGCAGCTTAGGGAGCACTGAAGCTTTCTTT
CASSLGSTEAFF
>20|NA|TRBD1|TRBV27|TRBJ1-5
TGTGCCAGCAGTCCCCTTCCCGGGACAGGGGCCCTCAGCAGCAATCAGCCCCAGCATTTT
CASSPLPGTGALSSNQPQHF
>13|NA|NA|TRBV27|TRBJ1-1
TGTGCCAGCAGTTTCGGGGGAGGCACTGAAGCTTTCTTT
CASSFGGGTEAFF
>15|NA|TRBD1|TRBV14|TRBJ1-5
TGTGCCAGCAGCCAAGATCGGGACAGCTTTCAGCCCCAGCATTTT
CASSQDRDSFQPQHF
>15|NA|NA|TRBV7-9|TRBJ1-6
TGTGCCAGCAGCTCTAGGACAGTCAATAATTCACCCCTCCACTTT
CASSSRTVNNSPLHF
>15|NA|NA|TRBV5-4|TRBJ1-1
TGTGCCAGCAGCCCGGGGCGGGGATGGAGCACTGAAGCTTTCTTT
CASSPGRGWSTEAFF
>14|NA|NA|TRBV18|TRBJ1-1
TGTGCCAGCTCACCACCATCAGGAAGAACTGAAGCTTTCTTT
CASSPPSGRTEAFF
>16|NA|TRBD1|TRBV5-6|TRBJ1-2
TGTGCCAGCAGCCAGTGGACAGGGTGGGGTAACTATGGCTACACCTTC
CASSQWTGWGNYGYTF
>16|NA|TRBD1|TRBV7-9|TRBJ1-4
TGTGCCAGCAGCGCCGGGACAGGGGGCGACGATGAAAAACTGTTTTTT
CASSAGTGGDDEKLFF
>16|NA|NA|TRBV15|TRBJ1-1
TGTGCCACCAGCTCCGGGACCCTCGAACGTGGCACTGAAGCTTTCTTT
CATSSGTLERGTEAFF
>14|NA|TRBD1|TRBV7-9|TRBJ2-7
TGTGCCAGCAGCTTAAGCGGACAGGGGTACGAGCAGTACTTC
CASSLSGQGYEQYF
>15|NA|TRBD2|TRBV24-1|TRBJ2-3
TGTGCCACCAGTGATCCCGGGACTAGTGGGGATACGCAGTATTTT
CATSDPGTSGDTQYF
>17|NA|NA|TRBV4-1|TRBJ2-1
TGCGCCAGCAGCCGAATCAAGTTGCGGGATCCCTACAATGAGCAGTTCTTC
CASSRIKLRDPYNEQFF
>14|NA|TRBD1|TRBV5-1|TRBJ1-1
TGCGCCAGCAGCTTAGACAGGGTGGCGGACGAAGCTTTCTTT
CASSLDRVADEAFF
>19|NA|TRBD2|TRBV5-1|TRBJ2-3
TGCGCCAGCAGCTTGGAGGTGGCTAGCGGGGGGGCCGGCACAGATACGCAGTATTTT
CASSLEVASGGAGTDTQYF
>15|NA|NA|TRBV6-1|TRBJ1-5
TGTGCCAGCAGTGAAGTTTGGGGTGGCAATCAGCCCCAGCATTTT
CASSEVWGGNQPQHF
>15|NA|TRBD2|TRBV27|TRBJ2-3
TGTGCCAGCAGTCGTAGCGGGGGGGCCTGGGATACGCAGTATTTT
CASSRSGGAWDTQYF
>16|NA|TRBD2|TRBV6-5|TRBJ2-1
TGTGCCAGCAGTTACAACAGCGGGGCCTCCGGCAATGAGCAGTTCTTC
CASSYNSGASGNEQFF
>15|NA|NA|TRBV6-5|TRBJ2-2
TGTGCCAGCTCACGGGGATTGGGGGGCCCCGGGGAGCTGTTTTTT
CASSRGLGGPGELFF
>16|NA|TRBD1|TRBV15|TRBJ2-1
TGTGCCACCAGCAACCCGGGGCAGGGGGCCTACAATGAGCAGTTCTTC
CATSNPGQGAYNEQFF
>15|NA|NA|TRBV7-8|TRBJ2-2
TGTGCCAGCAGCTTAGCGCGGGCCGGTAGCGGGGAGCTGTTTTTT
CASSLARAGSGELFF
>16|NA|TRBD1|TRBV4-1|TRBJ2-2
TGCGCCAGCAGAGACAGACAGGGGCCGAACACCGGGGAGCTGTTTTTT
CASRDRQGPNTGELFF
>14|NA|NA|TRBV6-4|TRBJ2-3
TGTGCCAGCAGTGCGGGATCTAGCACAGATACGCAGTATTTT
CASSAGSSTDTQYF
>14|NA|NA|TRBV5-6|TRBJ2-1
TGTGCCAGCATCCGGACGGTCTCCTACAATGAGCAGTTCTTC
CASIRTVSYNEQFF
>15|NA|TRBD1|TRBV2|TRBJ1-5
TGTGCCAGTACCCGGGACAGGGGGAGCAATCAGCCCCAGCATTTT
CASTRDRGSNQPQHF
>13|NA|NA|TRBV4-3|TRBJ1-1
TGCGCCAGCAGCCAGGGTCTGGGCACTGAAGCTTTCTTT
CASSQGLGTEAFF
>16|NA|NA|TRBV6-2/TRBV6-3|TRBJ1-4
TGTGCCAGCAGCCCTTTAATGACTAAACCCGCCGAAAAACTGTTTTTT
CASSPLMTKPAEKLFF
>16|NA|TRBD2|TRBV3-1/TRBV3-2|TRBJ2-5
TGTGCCAGCAGCCAAGATGGCACTAGCGGCCAAGAGACCCAGTACTTC
CASSQDGTSGQETQYF
>15|NA|TRBD2|TRBV5-6|TRBJ2-5
TGTGCCAGCAGCTCGACTAGCGGGGGAGAAGAGACCCAGTACTTC
CASSSTSGGEETQYF
>14|NA|NA|TRBV6-1|TRBJ2-1
TGTGCCAGCAGCGAAGATTGGGGGGACGGTGAGCAGTTCTTC
CASSEDWGDGEQFF
>15|NA|NA|TRBV27|TRBJ1-6
TGTGCCAGCAGTTTATCTGAGGAATGGAGGCCACCCCTCCACTTT
CASSLSEEWRPPLHF
>17|NA|TRBD1|TRBV3-1/TRBV3-2|TRBJ2-3
TGTGCCAGCAGCCAAGGGACAGGGAGGTTTGGGGCAGATACGCAGTATTTT
CASSQGTGRFGADTQYF
>12|NA|NA|TRBV6-5|TRBJ1-2
TGTGCCAGCAGGGCGGGAGTCTATGGCTACACCTTC
CASRAGVYGYTF
>15|NA|NA|TRBV7-2|TRBJ1-3
TGTGCCAGCAGCGACACGGGACCCTCAAGCAACACCATATATTTT
CASSDTGPSSNTIYF
>13|NA|NA|TRBV30|TRBJ1-2
TGTGCCTGGAGGGTCATACAAGAATATGGCTACACCTTC
CAWRVIQEYGYTF
>15|once|NA|TRBV4-1|TRBJ1-1
TGCGCCAGCAGCCGGCCCGGGACTGCGAACACTGAAGCTTTCTTT
CASSRPGTANTEAFF
>15|NA|NA|TRBV6-6|TRBJ1-2
TGTGCCAGCAGTCCCAATAACCGGGGAAACTATGGCTACACCTTC
CASSPNNRGNYGYTF
>14|NA|TRBD1|TRBV3-1/TRBV3-2|TRBJ1-4
TGTGCCAGCAGCAGGACAGGGGCGGATGAAAAACTGTTTTTT
CASSRTGADEKLFF
>15|NA|NA|TRBV7-9|TRBJ1-1
TGTGCCAGCAGCTCCCCCCAAGGGGTGAACACTGAAGCTTTCTTT
CASSSPQGVNTEAFF
>13|NA|NA|TRBV6-1|TRBJ1-2
TGTGCCAGCAGTGATAGCAGCCTCTATGGCTACACCTTC
CASSDSSLYGYTF
>15|NA|TRBD1|TRBV29-1|TRBJ1-1
TGCAGCGGGCATCAGGACAGGGGACTGAACACTGAAGCTTTCTTT
CSGHQDRGLNTEAFF
>15|NA|NA|TRBV24-1|TRBJ2-1
TGTGCCACCAGCCGAAGAGACGGAGCCTACAATGAGCAGTTCTTC
CATSRRDGAYNEQFF
>16|NA|NA|TRBV19|TRBJ2-1
TGTGCCAGTAGTACCCCAAGCGAGGACCCCTACAATGAGCAGTTCTTC
CASSTPSEDPYNEQFF
>12|NA|NA|TRBV11-2|TRBJ2-1
TGTGCCAGCAGTCCGACGGGTGTTGAGCAGTTCTTC
CASSPTGVEQFF
>13|NA|NA|TRBV4-3|TRBJ1-5
TGCGCCAGCAGCCTCCAAGCCGATCAGCCCCAGCATTTT
CASSLQADQPQHF
>16|NA|NA|TRBV10-3|TRBJ2-7
TGTGCCATCAGTGGGGCGGGGCAGGGAAGAACCTACGAGCAGTACTTC
CAISGAGQGRTYEQYF
>15|NA|NA|TRBV7-9|TRBJ1-1
TGTGCCAGCAGCCCAACCGGGACACCCAACACTGAAGCTTTCTTT
CASSPTGTPNTEAFF
>15|NA|TRBD1|TRBV19|TRBJ1-5
TGTGCCAGTAGTGCCGGGACAGGGGATGGGGAGCCCCAGCATTTT
CASSAGTGDGEPQHF
>11|NA|NA|TRBV27|TRBJ1-1
TGTGCCAGCAGTCCGTCGGTGGAAGCTTTCTTT
CASSPSVEAFF
>15|NA|NA|TRBV15|TRBJ1-1
TGTGCCACCAGCAGAGATCGAGGATTAAACACTGAAGCTTTCTTT
CATSRDRGLNTEAFF